The subject of this entry is one TCR beta chain. The data originate from a study of shared clonotypes between healthy human individuals. CD45RO-negative, CCR7-positively selected cells formed the naive CD8 fraction, excluding terminally differentiated effector memory CD45RA+ cells. Each replicate PCR on the sorted subsets used roughly 190 ng DNA (roughly 30,000 T cell genomes). The assay was immunoSEQ multiplex PCR, and TCRdb's table has in-frame clones only and misses some. The profile shows hundreds of thousands of clones, 98% of them singletons. Germline trimming cut 5 bases from V and 7 bases from J; bases unmatched to any gene: 15. The V gene's germline CDR1 is SGHAT and CDR2 FQNNGV. The CDR3 runs to 17 residues.

Sequencing was carried out using naive CD8+ T cells sorted from blood. The genes are TRBV11-2 and TRBJ2-1; 9 bases agree with TRBD2. The sequence came from a man aged 30 to 45 in good health. CDR3 residues: CASSPSMGLATSNEQFF. For the CDR3, the DNA is TGTGCCAGCAGCCCCAGCATGGGACTAGCAACATCAAATGAGCAGTTCTTC.